The 16 T cell receptor beta chains given below trace back to one sample, sequenced in a study of OX40 agonist ivuxolimab in advanced cancers. Clones were sequenced by immunoSEQ multiplex PCR, and TCRdb holds only the in-frame ones, with some missing. The sample yields about 100,000 clones, around 90% seen once. The sample here was CD4+ or CD8+ T cells sorted from blood, taken in a trial of the OX40 agonist ivuxolimab. The receptors originated from an adult with an advanced solid tumor such as melanoma, head and neck, liver or kidney cancer.

The chain couples TRBV2 to TRBJ2-7, with 7 bases identical to TRBD1. The CDR3 contains 12 residues. Germline V gives CDR1 SNHLY, CDR2 FYNNEI. V lost 7 bases to trimming and J lost 3 bases; unmatched junction nucleotides: 3. The CDR3 sequence is CASNRDSYEQYF. CDR3 DNA sequence: TGTGCCAGCAACCGGGACAGCTACGAGCAGTACTTC. Filled out from reference TRBV2 and TRBJ2-7, the complete variable domain reads EPEVTQTPSHQVTQMGQEVILRCVPISNHLYFYWYRQILGQKVEFLVSFYNNEISEKSEIFDDQFSVERPDGSNFTLKIRSTKLEDSAMYFCASNRDSYEQYFGPGTRLTVT.

This clone was recorded only once. This chain uses TRBV4-2 with TRBJ2-2; 11 nucleotides agree with TRBD1. Germline CDR1 reads LGHNA; CDR2 reads YNFKEQ. The CDR3 spans 14 residues. The J segment lost 5 bases and the V segment lost 6 bases, leaving 2 bases of the junction unmatched. The CDR3 DNA reads TGTGCCAGCAGACGGGACAGGGGGACCGGGGAGCTGTTTTTT. This encodes CASRRDRGTGELFF.

This clone was recorded once. The genes are TRBV30 and TRBJ1-2; a possible D gene is TRBD1 (6 bases). V was clipped by 2 bases and J by 2 bases, with 9 bases between them. The CDR3 is 13 amino acids. Germline CDR1 GTSNPN, CDR2 SVGIG (reference sequence). The CDR3 sequence: CAWSPQGNYGYTF. As DNA, the CDR3 is TGTGCCTGGAGTCCACAGGGAAACTATGGCTACACCTTC.

This chain uses TRBV6-1 with TRBJ1-5, with D hard to call. The V gene lost 3 bases and the J gene lost 1 base, with 7 bases spanning the gap. Germline assignment: CDR1 MNHNS and CDR2 SASEGT. The CDR3 loop spans 14 amino acids. This CDR3 reads CASSESGSNQPQHF. The CDR3, as DNA: TGTGCCAGCAGTGAGTCCGGGAGCAATCAGCCCCAGCATTTT.

The genes are TRBV5-5 and TRBJ2-5; 13 bases are shared with TRBD2. The ends lost 8 bases at V and 1 base at J; junction bases unmatched: 5. The CDR3 has 15 residues. From germline, CDR1 is SGHKS and CDR2 YYEKEE (reference sequence). The CDR3 sequence is CASLGLAGAQETQYF. The CDR3 DNA reads as TGTGCCAGTTTAGGACTAGCGGGGGCCCAAGAGACCCAGTACTTC.

This rearrangement joins TRBV7-6 to TRBJ2-5; D could derive from TRBD1 or TRBD2 (6 bases each). This CDR3 contains 14 residues. The V and J ends lost 4 bases and 5 bases respectively, with 14 bases between them. Germline CDR1 SGHVS, CDR2 FNYEAQ. In DNA form, the CDR3 reads TGTGCCAGCAGCTCCTCAGGGGCGGGGGAGACCCAGTACTTC. Residues: CASSSSGAGETQYF.

The chain links TRBV2 to TRBJ2-3, with a weak D call TRBD1 (6 bases). Germline loops: CDR1 SNHLY, CDR2 FYNNEI. Trimming removed 10 bases from V and 0 bases from J, with 11 bases in between. The CDR3 totals 13 residues. The DNA for the CDR3 is TGTGCCACCAGACAGGAGAGCACAGATACGCAGTATTTT. Protein product: CATRQESTDTQYF.

The chain links TRBV12-5 to TRBJ2-6; D call uncertain. Germline assignment: CDR1 LGHNT and CDR2 FRNRAP. The CDR3 sequence is 14 residues long. Between the trimmed V and J ends, which lost 7 bases and 0 bases, there was a span of 7 bases. CDR3 bases: TGTGCTAGTGTAGCCCCCTCTGGGGCCAACGTCCTGACTTTC. It codes for CASVAPSGANVLTF.

The chain has TRBV19 and TRBJ2-3; D may be TRBD1 (5 bases). The CDR3 contains 13 residues. CDR1 and CDR2 from the germline V gene are LNHDA and SQIVND (reference sequence). V shed 5 bases and J shed 2 bases, with 8 bases lying between them. The CDR3 here is CASSSGHTDTQYF. CDR3 nucleotide sequence: TGTGCCAGTAGTTCAGGACACACAGATACGCAGTATTTT.

This chain joins TRBV11-2 and TRBJ2-1, with D tentatively TRBD1 (6 bases). This CDR3 is 16 amino acids long. Germline CDR1 is SGHAT and CDR2 is FQNNGV. With 5 bases removed from V and 1 base from J, the gap between germline ends came to 15 bases. CDR3 region: CASSPTQGFSYNEQFF. The CDR3 coding sequence is TGTGCCAGCAGCCCAACACAGGGTTTTTCCTACAATGAGCAGTTCTTC.

The V call is TRBV7-6, the J call TRBJ1-1; TRBD1 is a possible D gene (5 bases). This CDR3 is built from 19 residues. Germline CDR1 SGHVS, CDR2 FNYEAQ. V gave up 8 bases and J gave up 1 base, with 29 bases separating them. Here the CDR3 reads CASHDPGISQGGWNTEAFF. DNA of the CDR3: TGTGCCAGCCACGATCCTGGAATTTCGCAGGGCGGATGGAACACTGAAGCTTTCTTT. The whole variable domain, remainder taken from reference TRBV7-6 and TRBJ1-1, is GAGVSQSPRYKVTKRGQDVALRCDPISGHVSLYWYRQALGQGPEFLTYFNYEAQQDKSGLPNDRFSAERPEGSISTLTIQRTEQRDSAMYRCASHDPGISQGGWNTEAFFGQGTRLTVV.

This chain links TRBV7-9 with TRBJ1-1; weak D call: TRBD1 (5 bases). Germline CDR1 SEHNR, CDR2 FQNEAQ (reference sequence). With 5 bases removed from V and 3 bases from J, the gap between germline ends came to 10 bases. The CDR3 is 13 residues long. The DNA for the CDR3 is TGTGCCAGCAGCCCCGCCAGGGACACTGAAGCTTTCTTT. Translating it yields CASSPARDTEAFF.

CDR3 coding DNA: TGTGCCAGCAGCTCCGAGGACAGGGGAAGCTATGGCTACACCTTC. Translated, it gives CASSSEDRGSYGYTF. The chain links TRBV7-9 to TRBJ1-2; 9 positions match TRBD1. Germline trimming cut 4 bases from V and 4 bases from J; bases unmatched to any gene: 7. Germline CDR1 and CDR2: SEHNR and FQNEAQ (reference sequence). The length of the CDR3 is 15 residues.

The rearrangement joins TRBV5-4 to TRBJ2-7, with D tentatively TRBD2 (6 bases). The CDR3 is 15 amino acids. Germline CDR1 is SGHNT and CDR2 is YYREEE (reference sequence). V was trimmed by 6 bases and J by 2 bases, leaving 18 bases between them. The CDR3 region has the DNA TGTGCCAGCACCCAAATCGGGCGGGGAGCCTACGAGCAGTACTTC. Translation: CASTQIGRGAYEQYF.

The V and J genes are TRBV2 and TRBJ2-5; D unclear. Germline loops: CDR1 SNHLY, CDR2 FYNNEI. V was pared by 3 bases and J by 4 bases, with 3 bases between. The CDR3 contains 11 residues. CDR3 in DNA: TGTGCCAGCAGTGACACAGAGACCCAGTACTTC. Protein sequence: CASSDTETQYF.

The chain combines TRBV10-2 with TRBJ1-2; 7 bases line up with TRBD1. Germline CDR1 WSHSY, CDR2 SAAADI. J was trimmed by 8 bases and V by 6 bases; bases with no gene match: 9. This CDR3 is built from 13 residues. Here the CDR3 reads CASRPGQKTGYTF. CDR3 DNA sequence: TGCGCCAGCAGACCGGGACAGAAAACGGGCTACACCTTC.